This T cell receptor (beta chain) was obtained from a study of cytomegalovirus exposure and HLA in healthy donors. Donors counted as nominally healthy when sampled, yet unrecorded immune exposures were likely. The CDR3 loop spans 13 amino acids. Germline V gene sequence: CDR1 MNHNS, CDR2 SASEGT. With 4 bases removed from V and 8 bases from J, the gap between germline ends came to 14 bases. Whole-study findings and limits: From TCR beta sequences, most subjects' HLA-A and HLA-B alleles were reportedly predicted accurately. CMV serostatus stood as the only immune exposure information on hand. There were several of the most significant clusters that appeared linked to common viral pathogens in a later analysis.

Worth noting for this clone: No antigen is known for it.

PCR employed 60 Vbeta and 13 Jbeta primers. Some clones are missing from TCRdb's copy, which holds only in-frame ones; the method was immunoSEQ multiplex PCR. The sample lists 100,000 to 150,000 clones; roughly 80% were seen once. The origin of this receptor is a man between 18 and 29 years old in good health and CMV-seropositive. The specimen was PBMCs. The chain joins TRBV6-1 to TRBJ2-5, with D perhaps matching TRBD2 (5 bases). The DNA for the CDR3 is TGTGCCAGCAGTGCTATGTTCGGGGAAACCCAGTACTTC. This codes for CASSAMFGETQYF.